Reported below is one T cell receptor (beta chain). The source of the sample is a study of CD8 T cells in Susac syndrome. Treatment-naive patients with stable or active relapsing-remitting disease served as multiple sclerosis controls. RNA amounts of about 0.5 to 1 ug underwent reverse transcription with random hexamers. TCRdb reprocessed the immunoSEQ multiplex PCR reads with MiXCR, giving one entry per CDR3 protein. This sample carries around 130,000 distinct CDR3 sequences, around nine tenths of them seen once, and the ten largest clones take around 0.22%. The CDR3 spans 13 residues. Trimming took 6 bases from V and 0 from J, leaving 9 bases between them. CDR1 MDHEN and CDR2 SYDVKM come from the germline V gene.

Sequencing input: CD8+ T cells from PBMCs. This sequence was found in a human donor with multiple sclerosis. The chain recombines TRBV28 with TRBJ2-7; D is unclear. The CDR3 protein is CASRGLSSYEQYF. The DNA of the CDR3 is TGTGCCAGCAGAGGCCTGAGCTCCTACGAGCAGTACTTC.